Listed here are 3 T cell receptor beta chains from one sample, sequenced in a study of blood T cell repertoires in COVID-19. Data came from immunoSEQ multiplex PCR; TCRdb stores just in-frame clones and leaves some out. This table holds 100,000 or so clones, 75% to 90% found once. The sequenced sample consisted of peripheral blood. The receptors come from a woman older than 75 with acute or convalescent COVID-19.

The rearrangement uses TRBV28 and TRBJ1-2; 10 bases align to TRBD1. This CDR3 comprises 14 residues. With 3 bases clipped from V and 3 bases from J, the junction kept 1 base outside the gene matches. CDR1 MDHEN and CDR2 SYDVKM come from the germline V gene. DNA of the CDR3: TGTGCCAGCAGTTTGGGACAGGGGTACTATGGCTACACCTTC. Amino acids: CASSLGQGYYGYTF.

This chain connects TRBV19 to TRBJ1-4; 8 nucleotides line up with TRBD1. From germline, CDR1 is LNHDA and CDR2 SQIVND (reference sequence). CDR3 size: 15 residues. Losses at the gene ends were 7 bases for V and 6 bases for J; bases not matched to a gene: 10. The CDR3 reads CASTTGGRAHEKLFF. The CDR3, as DNA: TGTGCCAGTACTACAGGGGGAAGGGCCCATGAAAAACTGTTTTTT.

The rearrangement links TRBV7-7 to TRBJ2-5, with 12 nucleotides matching TRBD2. The CDR3 sequence is 15 residues long. Unmatched junction bases numbered 9, after V lost 6 bases and J lost 7 bases. CDR1 and CDR2 from the germline V gene are SSHAT and FNYEAQ (reference sequence). CDR3 sequence reads: CASSRSSGGAATQYF. As DNA, the CDR3 is TGTGCCAGCAGTCGGTCTAGCGGGGGGGCCGCGACCCAGTACTTC.